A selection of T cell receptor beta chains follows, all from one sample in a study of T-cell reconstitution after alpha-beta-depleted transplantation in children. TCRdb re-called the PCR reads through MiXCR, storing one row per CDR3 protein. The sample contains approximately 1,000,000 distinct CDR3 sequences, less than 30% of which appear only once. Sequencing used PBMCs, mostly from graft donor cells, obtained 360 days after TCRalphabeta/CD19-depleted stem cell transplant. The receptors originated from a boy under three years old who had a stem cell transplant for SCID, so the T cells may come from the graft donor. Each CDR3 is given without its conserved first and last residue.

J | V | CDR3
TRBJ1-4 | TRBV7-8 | ASSFFGQGAGWEKLF
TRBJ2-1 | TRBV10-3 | AIMDGGAINEQF
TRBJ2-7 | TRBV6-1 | ASIIKLAGATYEQY
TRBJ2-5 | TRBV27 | ASSLPGASQETQY
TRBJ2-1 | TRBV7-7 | ASSLDPASSYNEQF
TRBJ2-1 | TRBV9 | ASSPSRLAGSYNEQF
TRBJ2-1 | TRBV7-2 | ASSLAGGANEQF
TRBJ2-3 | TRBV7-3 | ASSPDRGRDTQY
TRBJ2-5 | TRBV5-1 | ASSRDIARETQY
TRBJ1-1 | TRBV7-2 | ASSGARVPIPNTEAF
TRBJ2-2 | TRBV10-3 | AISESIVAVNTGELF
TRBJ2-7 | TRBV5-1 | ASSLEAFAYEQY
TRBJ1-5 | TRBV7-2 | ASSLEGWYSNQPQH
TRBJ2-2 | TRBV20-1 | SATWTSGGPNTGELF
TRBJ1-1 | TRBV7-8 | ASSLGRTQPNTEAF
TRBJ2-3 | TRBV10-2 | ASSGDYTDTQY
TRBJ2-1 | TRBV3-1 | ASSHSGTSVESSYNEQF